The 6 T cell receptor beta chains given below trace back to one sample, sequenced in a study of T cell responses to AZD1222 COVID-19 vaccine. Clones were sequenced by immunoSEQ multiplex PCR, and TCRdb holds only the in-frame ones, with some missing. The sample carries 90,000 to 140,000 clones, approximately 90% recorded once. Source: peripheral blood, taken on day 0 of AZD1222 vaccination. Source of these receptors: an adult in good health.

V and J are TRBV27 and TRBJ1-1; TRBD1 aligns across 9 bases. This CDR3 is built from 14 residues. J gave up 5 bases and V 5 bases, and 6 bases lay outside the gene matches. The germline gives CDR1 MNHEY, CDR2 SMNVEV (reference sequence). The CDR3 is CASSHRGPGTEAFF. The CDR3 DNA sequence: TGTGCCAGCAGTCACAGGGGGCCGGGGACTGAAGCTTTCTTT.

This chain connects TRBV7-9 to TRBJ2-2, with 9 bases fitting TRBD1. The ends lost 4 bases at V and 8 bases at J; junction bases unmatched: 2. Germline CDR1 is SEHNR and CDR2 is FQNEAQ (reference sequence). The CDR3 spans 13 residues. In nucleotides, the CDR3 is TGTGCCAGCAGCTCACAGGGGGCTGGGGAGCTGTTTTTT. This encodes CASSSQGAGELFF.

As concerns this clone: This same CDR3 is encoded by further DNA sequences in the sample. The chain is built from TRBV11-2 and TRBJ1-2, with 7 nucleotides matching TRBD1. Germline V gene data show CDR1 as SGHAT and CDR2 as FQNNGV. There are 13 residues in the CDR3. V trimming: 5 bases; J trimming: 3 bases; junction bases outside the gene matches: 3. In DNA form, the CDR3 reads TGTGCCAGCAGCCCCGGACAGGACTATGGCTACACCTTC. Protein: CASSPGQDYGYTF.

V usage is TRBV10-3 and J usage is TRBJ1-4; D call uncertain. The germline CDR1 and CDR2 sequences are ENHRY and SYGVKD. Trimming removed 3 bases from V and 8 bases from J, with 10 bases in between. This CDR3 contains 13 residues. CDR3 residues: CAISDLNGEKLFF. Written as DNA, the CDR3 is TGTGCCATCAGTGACCTAAATGGAGAAAAACTGTTTTTT.

The chain uses TRBV7-3 and TRBJ2-3; D is unclear. V lost 0 bases to trimming and J lost 0 bases, with 4 bases between them. The CDR3 covers 14 residues. The germline V gene has CDR1 SGHTA and CDR2 FQGTGA. The CDR3 nucleotides read TGTGCCAGCAGCTTAACGGGGAGCACAGATACGCAGTATTTT. Translating it yields CASSLTGSTDTQYF.

This clone was seen only once. This sequence joins TRBV19 and TRBJ2-1; D uncertain. The V gene lost 1 base and the J gene lost 0 bases, with 4 bases spanning the gap. This CDR3 has 14 amino acids. Germline-derived CDR1 and CDR2 are LNHDA and SQIVND (reference sequence). CDR3 DNA sequence: TGTGCCAGTAGTATAGGAAACTCCTACAATGAGCAGTTCTTC. Translation gives CASSIGNSYNEQFF.